These 21 T cell receptor beta chains were sequenced from one sample in a study of T cells after yellow fever vaccination. TCRdb re-derived calls from the 5' RACE reads in MiXCR, one entry per CDR3 protein. The table records 400,000 or so distinct CDR3 sequences, approximately 18% of them present only once. Sequencing used PBMCs, obtained before the yellow fever booster vaccination. The receptor source for this set is a man aged 18 to 30 who received the YFV17D yellow fever vaccine.

This chain uses TRBV19 with TRBJ1-1; D is unclear. In germline, CDR1 is LNHDA, CDR2 SQIVND (reference sequence). The CDR3 has 14 residues. Trimming left V 6 bases short and J 7 bases short, with 18 bases between. The CDR3 loop reads CASRRKDGAVEAFF. CDR3 bases: TGTGCCAGTAGACGCAAGGACGGTGCCGTTGAAGCTTTCTTT.

This clonotype came up a few times. The chain uses TRBV7-7 and TRBJ2-3, with 8 nucleotides matching TRBD2. Germline CDR1 reads SSHAT; CDR2 reads FNYEAQ (reference sequence). V trimming: 6 bases; J trimming: 2 bases; junction bases outside the gene matches: 13. CDR3 length: 17 residues. This CDR3 reads CASSIGAGGLFTDTQYF. The DNA of the CDR3 is TGTGCCAGCAGTATAGGGGCGGGGGGTCTTTTCACAGATACGCAGTATTTT.

The table lists this clonotype with a count of one. CDR3 sequence: CASSLEYTVRSSYGYTF. The CDR3 DNA reads TGCGCCAGCAGCTTGGAATATACAGTCAGGTCTTCATATGGCTACACCTTC. The chain couples TRBV5-1 to TRBJ1-2; D not resolved. The V and J ends lost 0 bases and 5 bases respectively, with 20 bases between them. CDR3 length equals 17 residues. Germline CDR1 is SGHRS and CDR2 is YFSETQ.

The chain recombines TRBV4-3 with TRBJ2-5; TRBD1 matches at 8 bases. CDR3 length equals 14 residues. The V and J ends lost 3 bases and 3 bases, in that order; junction bases with no gene match: 3. Germline V lookup: CDR1 LGHNA, CDR2 YSLEER. CDR3 DNA: TGCGCCAGCAGCCAGTGGGGACAGGAAGAGACCCAGTACTTC. As protein: CASSQWGQEETQYF.

This clonotype has a handful of counts. The chain employs TRBV27 and TRBJ1-1, with unresolved D. CDR3 length: 13 amino acids. Trimming took 5 bases from V and 3 from J, leaving 10 bases between them. Germline V gives CDR1 MNHEY, CDR2 SMNVEV (reference sequence). The CDR3 DNA is TGTGCCAGCAGTGTGATCTTGGACACTGAAGCTTTCTTT. Translation gives CASSVILDTEAFF.

This clonotype has only a few counts. The rearrangement links TRBV4-1 to TRBJ2-1; 7 positions match TRBD2. J gave up 3 bases and V 2 bases, and 7 bases lay outside the gene matches. Germline V gene sequence: CDR1 MGHRA, CDR2 YSYEKL. The CDR3 extends over 16 amino acids. CDR3 sequence (DNA): TGCGCCAGCAGCCAAACCGCTCGGGGGGACTACAATGAGCAGTTCTTC. Amino acid sequence: CASSQTARGDYNEQFF.

The chain's CDR3 is CASSPPEGDTEAFF. DNA of the CDR3: TGTGCCAGCAGTCCCCCCGAAGGCGACACTGAAGCTTTCTTT. J is TRBJ1-1 and V is TRBV2; D not certain. The germline V and J ends were trimmed by 5 bases and 3 bases, with 13 bases remaining between them. This CDR3 contains 14 residues. CDR1 SNHLY and CDR2 FYNNEI come from the germline V gene.

Only a few counts were recorded for this clonotype. This chain joins TRBV6-1 and TRBJ2-3, with D perhaps TRBD1 or TRBD2 (6 bases each). With 2 bases removed from V and 8 bases from J, the gap between germline ends came to 11 bases. The CDR3 covers 13 residues. Germline V gene data show CDR1 as MNHNS and CDR2 as SASEGT. CDR3 DNA: TGTGCCAGCAGTGAATGGGGGGCGGGTACGCAGTATTTT. Protein sequence: CASSEWGAGTQYF.

The chain combines TRBV12-3 or TRBV12-4 with TRBJ1-3, with D possibly TRBD1 on 5 matching bases. V lost 6 bases, J lost 4 bases, and 19 bases lay in between. The CDR3 extends over 16 amino acids. The CDR3 loop reads CASSWADSREGNTIYF. CDR3 DNA: TGTGCCAGCAGCTGGGCCGACTCCAGGGAGGGAAACACCATATATTTT.

This clonotype was observed a handful of times. The rearrangement joins TRBV5-1 to TRBJ1-6, with TRBD1 matching 9 bases. Unmatched junction bases numbered 5, after V lost 5 bases and J lost 5 bases. The CDR3 totals 15 residues. Per germline, CDR1 SGHRS and CDR2 YFSETQ. The CDR3 DNA follows: TGCGCCAGCAGGACACAGGGGGCGGATAATTCACCCCTCCACTTT. Translating it yields CASRTQGADNSPLHF.

This clonotype came up a few times. The chain recombines TRBV12-5 with TRBJ2-5, with 8 bases that match TRBD2. Germline V gene sequence: CDR1 LGHNT, CDR2 FRNRAP. This CDR3 has 17 amino acids. V lost 6 bases and J lost 5; bases outside the gene matches: 17. The CDR3 protein is CASGPPGGGQVVETQYF. CDR3 sequence (DNA): TGTGCTAGTGGACCGCCGGGCGGGGGGCAGGTTGTGGAGACCCAGTACTTC.

This clonotype came up a few times. The V gene is TRBV6-6, the J gene TRBJ2-3; perhaps TRBD1 as D (6 bases). Germline V gene lookup returns CDR1 MNHNY and CDR2 SVGAGI (reference sequence). Deletions cut 5 bases from V and 2 bases from J, with 14 bases between. The length of the CDR3 is 15 residues. The CDR3 nucleotides read TGTGCCAGCAGTCACTTAAGGGGGATCACAGATACGCAGTATTTT. It yields the protein CASSHLRGITDTQYF.

This clonotype has a handful of counts. This chain joins TRBV11-2 and TRBJ2-3; D unresolved. Trimming left V 3 bases short and J 11 bases short, with 9 bases between. Germline V gene lookup returns CDR1 SGHAT and CDR2 FQNNGV. The CDR3 sequence is 11 residues long. The CDR3 is CASSFWAEQYF. Here the CDR3 DNA reads TGTGCCAGCAGCTTTTGGGCAGAGCAGTATTTT.

This clonotype was seen at least ten times. The chain recombines TRBV20-1 with TRBJ1-2; 12 bases align to TRBD1. The V and J ends lost 2 bases and 3 bases, in that order; junction bases with no gene match: 7. The germline CDR1 and CDR2 sequences are DFQATT and SNEGSKA (reference sequence). The CDR3 extends over 16 amino acids. The CDR3 nucleotides are TGCAGTGCTAGACTCGGGACAGGGGGCGATGACTATGGCTACACCTTC. Residues: CSARLGTGGDDYGYTF.

In its sample, this clonotype was seen a few times. In DNA form, the CDR3 reads TGTGCCGAGAGGGACTCCTACAATGAGCAGTTCTTC. Encoded protein: CAERDSYNEQFF. The chain carries TRBV11-2 and TRBJ2-1; possible D gene TRBD2, 5 bases. CDR1 and CDR2 (germline): SGHAT, FQNNGV. The CDR3 covers 12 residues. V was clipped by 11 bases and J by 0 bases, with 8 bases between them. The variable domain in full, with the rest retrieved from reference TRBV11-2 and TRBJ2-1, is EAGVAQSPRYKIIEKRQSVAFWCNPISGHATLYWYQQILGQGPKLLIQFQNNGVVDDSQLPKDRFSAERLKGVDSTLKIQPAKLEDSAVYLCAERDSYNEQFFGPGTRLTVL.

This sequence joins TRBV4-3 and TRBJ1-5; D ambiguous. The CDR3 contains 14 residues. Germline V lookup: CDR1 LGHNA, CDR2 YSLEER. V lost 0 bases and J 3 bases, leaving 6 bases between the germline ends. This chain's CDR3 is CASSQDLYNQPQHF. The DNA for the CDR3 is TGCGCCAGCAGCCAAGATCTGTACAATCAGCCCCAGCATTTT.

The chain couples TRBV6-6 to TRBJ1-3; D not certain. V lost 6 bases to trimming and J lost 3 bases, with 12 bases between them. CDR1 is MNHNY and CDR2 is SVGAGI in the germline V gene (reference sequence). This CDR3 spans 14 amino acids. The CDR3 DNA follows: TGTGCCAGCAGCGGAGAGGGTAGTGGAAACACCATATATTTT. It translates to CASSGEGSGNTIYF.

This clonotype was picked up many times. V gene TRBV6-5 combines with J gene TRBJ1-2, with D possibly TRBD1 on 5 matching bases. V was cut by 4 bases and J by 5 bases, with 11 bases left in between. Looked up from germline, CDR1 is MNHEY and CDR2 is SVGAGI. The CDR3 is made up of 13 amino acids. CDR3 residues: CASSFTGTYGYTF. The CDR3 nucleotides are TGTGCCAGCAGTTTTACAGGAACATATGGCTACACCTTC.

This clonotype turned up a few times. The gene calls are TRBV7-9 and TRBJ1-2, with D possibly being TRBD1 (5 bases). The germline CDR1 and CDR2 sequences are SEHNR and FQNEAQ (reference sequence). The CDR3 runs to 16 residues. The V and J ends lost 5 bases and 0 bases respectively, with 16 bases between them. CDR3 in DNA: TGTGCCAGCAGCCAAAGCGGGGACCGCGCTAACTATGGCTACACCTTC. Translating gives CASSQSGDRANYGYTF.

The chain links TRBV15 to TRBJ2-5, with 8 bases matching TRBD2. There are 13 residues in the CDR3. Looked up from germline, CDR1 is LNHNV and CDR2 is YYDKDF (reference sequence). With 3 bases clipped from V and 4 bases from J, the junction kept 1 base outside the gene matches. CDR3 sequence reads: CATSSRGGETQYF. CDR3 bases: TGTGCCACCAGCAGCCGGGGGGGAGAGACCCAGTACTTC.

This sequence joins TRBV4-3 and TRBJ2-3; D not certain. Germline values: CDR1 LGHNA, CDR2 YSLEER. V was pared by 0 bases and J by 9 bases, with 13 bases between. This CDR3 has 14 residues. The CDR3 protein is CASSQERSDLTQYF. DNA for the CDR3: TGCGCCAGCAGCCAAGAACGCAGCGACTTAACGCAGTATTTT.